Presented here are 8 T cell receptor beta chains from one specimen sequenced in a study of blood T cell repertoires in COVID-19. Sequencing used immunoSEQ multiplex PCR; TCRdb keeps in-frame clones, though not all of them. Of 100,000 to 150,000 clones in the sample, 86% are singletons; the top ten hold roughly 5.4%. Sample: peripheral blood. Source of these receptors: a human donor in a cohort sampled during active COVID-19.

The sample holds a few counts of this clone. The chain carries TRBV6-6 and TRBJ2-7; D may be TRBD1 (6 bases). Trimming stripped 6 bases from V and 0 bases from J, with 12 bases between. The CDR3 spans 14 residues. CDR1 and CDR2 (germline): MNHNY, SVGAGI (reference sequence). CDR3 nucleotides: TGTGCCAGCAGCCTCGGACAGTACTCCTACGAGCAGTACTTC. It specifies CASSLGQYSYEQYF.

The chain is built from TRBV2 and TRBJ2-3, with 8 bases matching TRBD2. Germline CDR1 SNHLY, CDR2 FYNNEI. The trim removed 1 base at V and 2 bases at J, leaving 2 bases unmatched. This CDR3 region has 15 residues. CDR3 bases: TGTGCCAGCAGTGAAGGGACTAGCCCCACAGATACGCAGTATTTT. This gives the protein CASSEGTSPTDTQYF.

The genes are TRBV10-2 and TRBJ2-3, with TRBD2 matching 14 bases. The CDR3 length is 19 residues. In germline, CDR1 is WSHSY, CDR2 SAAADI. V was clipped by 2 bases and J by 1 base; unmatched bases: 8. The CDR3 bases are TGCGCCAGCAGTGAGAAGGGACTAGCGGGAGCCTTCGGCACAGATACGCAGTATTTT. Translating gives CASSEKGLAGAFGTDTQYF.

The chain uses TRBV30 and TRBJ2-3; D not certain. V gave up 5 bases and J gave up 4 bases, with 7 bases separating them. CDR3 size: 11 residues. Germline V gene sequence: CDR1 GTSNPN, CDR2 SVGIG (reference sequence). The CDR3 coding sequence is TGTGCCTGGGGTCGGTCAGATACGCAGTATTTT. Translation: CAWGRSDTQYF.

This chain connects TRBV14 to TRBJ2-7; TRBD1 matches at 8 bases. The junction had 12 bases not matched to a gene; V was cut back by 2 bases and J by 3 bases. The CDR3 sequence is 17 residues long. Looked up from germline, CDR1 is SGHDN and CDR2 is FVKESK. Here the CDR3 reads CASSQTLGDRSIYEQYF. In nucleotides, the CDR3 is TGTGCCAGCAGCCAAACCTTAGGGGACAGGTCGATCTACGAGCAGTACTTC.

The chain uses TRBV12-2 and TRBJ1-5. TRBV12-2 is noted as a pseudogene. The CDR3 runs 16 residues. CDR3 DNA sequence: TGTGCAAGTCGCTTAGCGAGGAGGGTTCACAATCAGCCCCAGCATTTT. Translating it yields CASRLARRVHNQPQHF.

This clone was seen just once. The V call is TRBV15, the J call TRBJ2-7; D may be TRBD1 (6 bases). The CDR3 runs 14 residues. V was clipped by 0 bases and J by 3 bases, with 9 bases between them. Germline assignment: CDR1 LNHNV and CDR2 YYDKDF (reference sequence). For the CDR3, the DNA is TGTGCCACCAGCAGAGACAGGGGAAACTACGAGCAGTACTTC. Encoded protein: CATSRDRGNYEQYF.

The rearrangement links TRBV5-3 to TRBJ1-2; no definite D call. TRBV5-3 is an ORF, and what it does is uncertain. V was clipped by 0 bases and J by 0 bases, with 18 bases between them. This CDR3 spans 18 amino acids. The CDR3 loop is CARSLEGRVETSNYGYTF. In nucleotides, the CDR3 is TGTGCCAGAAGCTTGGAAGGGCGGGTGGAAACTTCTAACTATGGCTACACCTTC.